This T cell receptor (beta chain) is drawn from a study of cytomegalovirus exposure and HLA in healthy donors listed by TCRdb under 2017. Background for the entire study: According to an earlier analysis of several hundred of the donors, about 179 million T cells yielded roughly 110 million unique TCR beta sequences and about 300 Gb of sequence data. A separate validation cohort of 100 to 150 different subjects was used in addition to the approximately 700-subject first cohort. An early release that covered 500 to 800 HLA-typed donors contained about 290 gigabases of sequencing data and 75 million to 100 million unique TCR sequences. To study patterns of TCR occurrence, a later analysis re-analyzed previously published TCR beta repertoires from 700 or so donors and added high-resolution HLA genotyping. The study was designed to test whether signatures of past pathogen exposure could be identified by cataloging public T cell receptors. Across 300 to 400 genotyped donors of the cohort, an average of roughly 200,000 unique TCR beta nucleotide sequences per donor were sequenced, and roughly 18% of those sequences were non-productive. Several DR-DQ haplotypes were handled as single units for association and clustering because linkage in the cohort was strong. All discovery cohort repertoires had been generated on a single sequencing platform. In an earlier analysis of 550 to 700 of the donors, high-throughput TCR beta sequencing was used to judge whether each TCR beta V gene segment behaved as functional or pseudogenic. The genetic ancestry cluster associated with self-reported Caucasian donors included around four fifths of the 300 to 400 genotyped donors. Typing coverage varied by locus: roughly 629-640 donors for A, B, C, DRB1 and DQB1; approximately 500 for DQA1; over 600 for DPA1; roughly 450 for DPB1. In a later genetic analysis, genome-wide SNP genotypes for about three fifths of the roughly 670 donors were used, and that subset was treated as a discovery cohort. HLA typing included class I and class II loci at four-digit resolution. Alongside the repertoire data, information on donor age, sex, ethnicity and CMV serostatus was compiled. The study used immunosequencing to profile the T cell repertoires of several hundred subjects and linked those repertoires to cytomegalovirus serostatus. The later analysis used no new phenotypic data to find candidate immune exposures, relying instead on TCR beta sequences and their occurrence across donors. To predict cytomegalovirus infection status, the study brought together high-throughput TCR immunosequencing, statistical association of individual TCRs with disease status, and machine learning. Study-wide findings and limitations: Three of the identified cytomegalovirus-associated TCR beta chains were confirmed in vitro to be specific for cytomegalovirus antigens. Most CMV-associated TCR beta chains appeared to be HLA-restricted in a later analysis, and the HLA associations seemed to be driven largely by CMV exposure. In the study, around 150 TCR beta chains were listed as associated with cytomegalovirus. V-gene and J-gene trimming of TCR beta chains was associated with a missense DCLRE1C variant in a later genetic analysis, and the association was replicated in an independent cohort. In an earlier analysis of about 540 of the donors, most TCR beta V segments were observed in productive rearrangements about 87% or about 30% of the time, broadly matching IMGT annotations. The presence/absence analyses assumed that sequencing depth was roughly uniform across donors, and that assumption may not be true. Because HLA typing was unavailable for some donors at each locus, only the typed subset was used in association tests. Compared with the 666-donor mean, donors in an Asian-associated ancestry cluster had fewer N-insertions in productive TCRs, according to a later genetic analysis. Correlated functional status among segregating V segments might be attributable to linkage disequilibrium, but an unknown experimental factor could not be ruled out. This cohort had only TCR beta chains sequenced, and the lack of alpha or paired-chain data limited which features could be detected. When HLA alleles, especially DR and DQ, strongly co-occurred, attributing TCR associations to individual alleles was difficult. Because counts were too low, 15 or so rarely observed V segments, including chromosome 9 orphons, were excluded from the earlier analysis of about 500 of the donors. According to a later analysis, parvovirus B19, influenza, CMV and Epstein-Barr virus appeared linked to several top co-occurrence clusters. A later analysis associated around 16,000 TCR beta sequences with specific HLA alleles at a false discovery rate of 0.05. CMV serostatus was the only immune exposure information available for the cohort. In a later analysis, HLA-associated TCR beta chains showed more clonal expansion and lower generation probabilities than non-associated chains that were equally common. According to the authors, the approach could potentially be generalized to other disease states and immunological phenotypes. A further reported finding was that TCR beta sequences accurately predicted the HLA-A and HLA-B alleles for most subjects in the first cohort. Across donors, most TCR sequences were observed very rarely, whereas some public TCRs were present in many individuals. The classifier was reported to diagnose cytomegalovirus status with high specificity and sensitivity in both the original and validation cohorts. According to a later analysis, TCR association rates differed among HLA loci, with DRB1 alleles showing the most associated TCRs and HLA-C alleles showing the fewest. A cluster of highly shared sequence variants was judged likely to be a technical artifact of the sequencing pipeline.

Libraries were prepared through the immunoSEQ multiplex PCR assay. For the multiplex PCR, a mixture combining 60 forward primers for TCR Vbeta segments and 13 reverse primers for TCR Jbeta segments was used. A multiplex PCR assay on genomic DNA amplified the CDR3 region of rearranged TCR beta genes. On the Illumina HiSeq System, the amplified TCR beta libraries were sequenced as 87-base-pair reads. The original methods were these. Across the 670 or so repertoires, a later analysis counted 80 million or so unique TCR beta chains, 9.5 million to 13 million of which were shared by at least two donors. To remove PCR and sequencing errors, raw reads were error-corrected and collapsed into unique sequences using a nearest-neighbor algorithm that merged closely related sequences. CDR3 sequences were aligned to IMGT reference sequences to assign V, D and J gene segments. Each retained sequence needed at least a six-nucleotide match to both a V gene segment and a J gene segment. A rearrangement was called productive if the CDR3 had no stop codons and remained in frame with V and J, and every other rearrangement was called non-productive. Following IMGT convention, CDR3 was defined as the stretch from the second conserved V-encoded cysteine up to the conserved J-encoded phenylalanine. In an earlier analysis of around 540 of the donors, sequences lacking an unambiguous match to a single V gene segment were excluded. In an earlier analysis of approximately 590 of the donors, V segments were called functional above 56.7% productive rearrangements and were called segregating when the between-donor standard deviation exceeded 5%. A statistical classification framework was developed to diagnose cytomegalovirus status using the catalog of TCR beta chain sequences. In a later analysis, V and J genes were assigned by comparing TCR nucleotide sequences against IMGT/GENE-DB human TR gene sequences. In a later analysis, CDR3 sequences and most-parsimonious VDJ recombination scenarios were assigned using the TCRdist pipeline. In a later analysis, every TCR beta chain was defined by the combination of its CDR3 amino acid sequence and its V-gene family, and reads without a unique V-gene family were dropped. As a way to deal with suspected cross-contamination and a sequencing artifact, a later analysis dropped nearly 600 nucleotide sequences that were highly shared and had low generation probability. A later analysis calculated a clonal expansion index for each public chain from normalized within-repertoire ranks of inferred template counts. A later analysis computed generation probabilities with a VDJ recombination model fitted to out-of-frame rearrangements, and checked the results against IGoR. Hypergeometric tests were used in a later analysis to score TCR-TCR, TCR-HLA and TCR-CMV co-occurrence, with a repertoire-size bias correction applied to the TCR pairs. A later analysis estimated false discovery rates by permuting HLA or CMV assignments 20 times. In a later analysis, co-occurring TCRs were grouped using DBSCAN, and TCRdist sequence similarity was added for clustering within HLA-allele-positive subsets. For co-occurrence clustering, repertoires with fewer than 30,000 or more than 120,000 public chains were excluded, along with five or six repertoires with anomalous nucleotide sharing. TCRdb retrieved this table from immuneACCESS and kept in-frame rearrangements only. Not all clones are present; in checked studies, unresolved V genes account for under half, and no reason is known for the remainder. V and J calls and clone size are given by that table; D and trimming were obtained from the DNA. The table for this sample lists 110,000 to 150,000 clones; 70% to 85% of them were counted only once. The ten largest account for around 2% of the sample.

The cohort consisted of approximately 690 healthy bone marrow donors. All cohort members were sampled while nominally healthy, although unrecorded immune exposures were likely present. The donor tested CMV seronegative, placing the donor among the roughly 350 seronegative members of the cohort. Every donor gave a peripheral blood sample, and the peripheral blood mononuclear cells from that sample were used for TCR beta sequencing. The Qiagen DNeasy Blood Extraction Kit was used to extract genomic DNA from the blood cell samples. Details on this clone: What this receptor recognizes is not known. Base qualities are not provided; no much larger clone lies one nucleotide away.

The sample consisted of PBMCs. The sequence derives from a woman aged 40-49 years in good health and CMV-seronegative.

CDR3 reads: CASSQVGPMDRGGTGELFF. The nucleotides are TGCGCCAGCAGCCAAGTGGGCCCTATGGACAGGGGGGGTACCGGGGAGCTGTTTTTT. The chain was built from TRBV4-1 and TRBJ2-2, with TRBD1 matching 10 junction bases. The CDR3 covers 19 residues, taking in both the cysteine and the phenylalanine. The sequence is cut down to CDR3 DNA, 57 bases in frame from base 1. The germline V gene encodes CDR1 MGHRA and CDR2 YSYEKL. Clipping removes 1 base from V and 5 bases from J, with 13 as the unmatched junction base count.